The 20 T cell receptor beta chains presented below share a single source sample, sequenced in a study of prognosis after radiotherapy for stage I lung cancer. The study amplified the TCR beta CDR3 region from genomic DNA. This amplification was carried out by two rounds of multiplex PCR. First-round PCR amplification was performed with primers specific to each TRBV and TRBJ gene. TCRdb passed the multiplex PCR reads through MiXCR, listing each CDR3 protein once. The sample lists fewer than 40,000 distinct CDR3 sequences; 34% were seen once. Material: PBMCs, obtained before or after stereotactic body radiation therapy (not recorded which). These receptors originate from a donor over 45 with non-small cell lung cancer.

This clonotype was seen only a few times. A single base is all that separates this from a far larger clone, so a read error is likely. This chain connects TRBV6-4 to TRBJ2-3, with no clear D. The germline V gene has CDR1 MRHNA and CDR2 SNTAGT. The V and J ends lost 3 bases and 6 bases respectively, with 19 bases between them. CDR3 length: 16 amino acids. The CDR3 DNA is TGTGCCAGCAGTGAAGCTGCGTCGGAAGCCGCGGATACGCAGTATTTT. Protein: CASSEAASEAADTQYF.

On this clonotype itself: Possible read error: a much larger clone is one base away. This chain links TRBV6-9 with TRBJ1-2; D is unclear. Germline V gene sequence: CDR1 MNHGY, CDR2 SVAAGI. The length of the CDR3 is 16 residues. V lost 3 bases, J lost 0 bases, and 14 bases lay in between. The chain's CDR3 is CASSYVDIRANYGYTF. For the CDR3, the DNA is TGTGCCAGCAGTTACGTAGACATTAGGGCTAACTATGGCTACACCTTC.

Note on this clonotype: This may arise from a read error, as a much more abundant clone is one base away. This chain links TRBV6-2 or TRBV6-3 with TRBJ2-1, with D possibly called TRBD1 or TRBD2 (7 bases each). Trimming shortened V by 7 bases and J by 4 bases, and 20 bases separated the two germline ends. This CDR3 is 16 amino acids long. The germline V gene has CDR1 MNHEY and CDR2 SVGEGT. The CDR3 reads CASIPSSGGGYNEQFF. DNA for the CDR3: TGTGCCAGCATCCCTTCTTCAGGGGGGGGTTACAATGAGCAGTTCTTC.

The rearrangement uses TRBV5-4 and TRBJ1-2; a weak D match, TRBD1 (5 bases). Trimming took off 3 bases at V and 2 bases at J, with 11 bases between the two ends. The CDR3 contains 14 residues. Looked up from germline, CDR1 is SGHNT and CDR2 is YYREEE (reference sequence). The DNA of the CDR3 is TGTGCCAGCAGCTCTCCTTCAGGGAACTATGGCTACACCTTC. It encodes CASSSPSGNYGYTF.

This clonotype was picked up many times. The gene calls are TRBV7-9 and TRBJ2-1, with a possible D match to TRBD1 (6 bases). Germline CDR1 and CDR2: SEHNR and FQNEAQ (reference sequence). The V end was cut by 3 bases, the J end by 7 bases, with 13 bases between. The CDR3 sequence is 14 residues long. CDR3 sequence: CASSLAGALNEQFF. The CDR3 region has the DNA TGTGCCAGCAGCTTGGCAGGGGCATTGAATGAGCAGTTCTTC.

A note on this clonotype: A much larger clone sits a single nucleotide away, making a read error possible. This chain links TRBV29-1 with TRBJ2-3; no clear D. With 2 bases removed from V and 3 bases from J, the gap between germline ends came to 6 bases. Looked up from germline, CDR1 is SQVTM and CDR2 is ANQGSEA. The CDR3 consists of 12 residues. For the CDR3, the DNA is TGCAGCGTTGAAAGGGAAACAGATACGCAGTATTTT. Its translation is CSVERETDTQYF.

This clonotype was picked up one time. This CDR3 reads CASRPSGMPYEQYF. In DNA form, the CDR3 reads TGTGCCAGCAGACCCTCGGGGATGCCCTACGAGCAGTACTTC. This chain uses TRBV12-3 or TRBV12-4 with TRBJ2-7; a weak D match, TRBD2 (5 bases). The CDR3 runs 14 residues. The V end was cut by 6 bases, the J end by 2 bases, with 14 bases between.

V and J are TRBV15 and TRBJ1-2, with D unclear. The CDR3 loop spans 14 amino acids. Per germline, CDR1 LNHNV and CDR2 YYDKDF (reference sequence). V dropped 0 bases and J dropped 2 bases, with 7 bases sitting between them. CDR3 DNA: TGTGCCACCAGCAGAGATACACGCAACTATGGCTACACCTTC. This translates into CATSRDTRNYGYTF.

In its sample, this clonotype is medium-sized (0.01 to 0.1%). The chain links TRBV12-3 or TRBV12-4 to TRBJ1-2; D call uncertain. The CDR3 covers 14 residues. Trimming shortened V by 5 bases and J by 6 bases, and 16 bases separated the two germline ends. The CDR3 region has the DNA TGTGCCAGCAGTCCCAGAACTAGGGCGGATGGCTACACCTTC. Amino acids: CASSPRTRADGYTF.

This clonotype has ten or more counts. The genes are TRBV20-1 and TRBJ2-1; 10 bases agree with TRBD2. Trimming removed 3 bases from V and 0 bases from J; junction bases left unmatched: 5. This CDR3 is 16 amino acids long. Germline-derived CDR1 and CDR2 are DFQATT and SNEGSKA (reference sequence). The DNA for the CDR3 is TGCAGTGCTAGCGGACTAGCGGACTTCTCCTACAATGAGCAGTTCTTC. Translated, it gives CSASGLADFSYNEQFF.

This clonotype has ten or more counts. The chain employs TRBV19 and TRBJ1-2; the match to TRBD1 covers 9 bases. The trim removed 7 bases at V and 8 bases at J, leaving 11 bases unmatched. The CDR3 runs 14 residues. In germline, CDR1 is LNHDA, CDR2 SQIVND (reference sequence). The CDR3 DNA is TGTGCCAGTACCAACCGGGACAGGGCGGCGGGCTACACCTTC. This encodes CASTNRDRAAGYTF. Variable domain in full (rest from reference TRBV19 and TRBJ1-2): DGGITQSPKYLFRKEGQNVTLSCEQNLNHDAMYWYRQDPGQGLRLIYYSQIVNDFQKGDIAEGYSVSREKKESFPLTVTSAQKNPTAFYLCASTNRDRAAGYTFGSGTRLTVV.

Notes on this clonotype: Only one base separates this from a far larger clonotype, so it likely reflects a read error. The chain uses TRBV6-1 and TRBJ1-6, with TRBD1 matching over 7 bases. The CDR3 covers 15 residues. Trimming removed 5 bases from V and 10 bases from J; junction bases left unmatched: 11. Per germline, CDR1 MNHNS and CDR2 SASEGT. CDR3 protein: CASSWGKGAESPLHF. CDR3 in DNA: TGTGCCAGCAGTTGGGGAAAGGGGGCAGAATCACCCCTCCACTTT.

This clonotype was counted only a few times. The chain recombines TRBV20-1 with TRBJ2-7; D is uncertain. CDR1 is DFQATT and CDR2 is SNEGSKA in the germline V gene (reference sequence). The V end was cut by 3 bases, the J end by 4 bases, with 13 bases between. This CDR3 spans 13 amino acids. In DNA, the CDR3 is TGCAGTGCTAGCGCAGAGGATAGGTACGAGCAGTACTTC. Its protein product is CSASAEDRYEQYF.

This clonotype was counted at least ten times. This chain links TRBV7-3 with TRBJ2-2, with 9 bases lining up with TRBD1. This CDR3 region has 14 residues. The trim removed 6 bases at V and 4 bases at J, leaving 3 bases unmatched. Looked up from germline, CDR1 is SGHTA and CDR2 is FQGTGA. The CDR3 loop is CASSTQGATGELFF. Here the CDR3 DNA reads TGTGCCAGCAGTACACAGGGGGCCACCGGGGAGCTGTTTTTT.

The genes are TRBV5-1 and TRBJ1-2; no clear D. CDR1 and CDR2 (germline): SGHRS, YFSETQ. The CDR3 is 14 amino acids. V gave up 0 bases and J gave up 6 bases, with 12 bases separating them. CDR3: CASSLDGGRDGYTF. The CDR3 DNA is TGCGCCAGCAGCTTGGATGGAGGCCGAGATGGCTACACCTTC.

This clonotype was seen ten or more times. The chain has TRBV20-1 and TRBJ1-1; D may be TRBD1 (5 bases). Germline V lookup: CDR1 DFQATT, CDR2 SNEGSKA (reference sequence). The ends were cut back, 7 bases at V and 3 bases at J, with 12 bases in the middle. This CDR3 is built from 12 residues. CDR3 coding DNA: TGCAGTGGGGGCAGCCCTTACACTGAAGCTTTCTTT. Protein product: CSGGSPYTEAFF.

This clonotype appeared once. Germline and junction disagree at one end, which may indicate a read error. The gene calls are TRBV7-2 and TRBJ2-5, with D perhaps matching TRBD2 (5 bases). Germline values: CDR1 SGHTA, CDR2 FQGNSA. The CDR3 contains 14 residues. CDR3 in amino acids: CASSLLGPRDTQCF. Written as DNA, the CDR3 is TGTGCCAGCAGCTTACTTGGCCCCCGGGATACCCAGTGCTTC.

This clonotype was recorded at least ten times. J is TRBJ2-6 and V is TRBV5-6; 11 bases line up with TRBD1. The CDR3 has 18 amino acids. The V gene end was trimmed by 3 bases and the J gene end by 3 bases; junction bases not matched to a gene: 8. Germline V gene sequence: CDR1 SGHDT, CDR2 YYEEEE. Here the CDR3 reads CASSYVDRGLSGANVLTF. The CDR3, as DNA: TGTGCCAGCAGCTACGTGGACAGGGGGCTTAGTGGGGCCAACGTCCTGACTTTC.

As concerns this clonotype: A much larger clone differs from this one at a single base, so this may be a read error. The chain links TRBV7-9 to TRBJ1-1; TRBD1 is a possible D gene (6 bases). Germline V lookup: CDR1 SEHNR, CDR2 FQNEAQ (reference sequence). This CDR3 is built from 14 residues. The DNA of the CDR3 is TGTGCCAGAAGCTTACAGACAGGCAACACTGAAGCTTTCTTT. Its protein product is CARSLQTGNTEAFF.

This clonotype was picked up many times. A junction boundary mismatches the germline segment, possibly from a read error. The chain recombines TRBV5-5 with TRBJ2-7, with a weak D call TRBD1 (6 bases). The germline V gene encodes CDR1 SGHKS and CDR2 YYEKEE (reference sequence). The CDR3 runs 14 residues. CDR3: CAGSLGAQYATQYF. DNA of the CDR3: TGTGCCGGCAGCTTGGGGGCCCAATACGCTACGCAGTACTTC.